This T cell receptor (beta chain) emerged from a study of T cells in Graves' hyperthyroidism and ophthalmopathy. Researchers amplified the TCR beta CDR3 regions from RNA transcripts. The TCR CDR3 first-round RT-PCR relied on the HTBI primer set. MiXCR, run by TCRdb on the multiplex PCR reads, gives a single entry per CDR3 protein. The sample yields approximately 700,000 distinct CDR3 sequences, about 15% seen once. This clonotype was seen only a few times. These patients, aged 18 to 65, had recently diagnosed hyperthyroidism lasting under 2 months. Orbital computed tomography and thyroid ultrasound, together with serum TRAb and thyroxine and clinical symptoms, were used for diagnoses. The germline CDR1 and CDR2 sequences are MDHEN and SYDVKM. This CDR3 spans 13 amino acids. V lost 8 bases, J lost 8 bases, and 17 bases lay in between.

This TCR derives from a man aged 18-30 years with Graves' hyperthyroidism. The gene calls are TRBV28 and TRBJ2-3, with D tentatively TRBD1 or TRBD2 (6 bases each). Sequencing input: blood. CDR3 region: CASQGGNAGTQYF. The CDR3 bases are TGTGCCAGCCAAGGGGGGAACGCAGGTACGCAGTATTTT.